These 32 T cell receptor beta chains were all obtained from the same sample, sequenced in a study of OX40 agonist ivuxolimab in advanced cancers. Using immunoSEQ multiplex PCR, the repertoire was profiled, and TCRdb retains in-frame clones only, with some absent. The data show tens of thousands of clones, about four fifths seen once. The sample here was CD4+ or CD8+ T cells sorted from blood, taken in a trial of the OX40 agonist ivuxolimab. These receptors were taken from an adult with an advanced solid tumor such as melanoma, head and neck, liver or kidney cancer.

This clone was picked up one time. The chain employs TRBV28 and TRBJ2-3; TRBD2 aligns across 12 bases. CDR3 length: 20 amino acids. J gave up 3 bases and V 2 bases, and 15 bases lay outside the gene matches. CDR1 is MDHEN and CDR2 is SYDVKM in the germline V gene. CDR3: CASSLEVASGGALTTDTQYF. In DNA, the CDR3 is TGTGCCAGCAGTTTAGAGGTGGCTAGCGGGGGGGCGCTTACTACAGATACGCAGTATTTT. The entire variable domain, with the rest obtained from reference TRBV28 and TRBJ2-3, is as follows: DVKVTQSSRYLVKRTGEKVFLECVQDMDHENMFWYRQDPGLGLRLIYFSYDVKMKEKGDIPEGYSVSREKKERFSLILESASTNQTSMYLCASSLEVASGGALTTDTQYFGPGTRLTVL.

This clone has only one observation. The genes are TRBV4-1 and TRBJ2-2; the D gene is possibly TRBD1 (6 bases). Trimming pared 2 bases from V and 3 bases from J, leaving 19 bases between. The germline V gene has CDR1 MGHRA and CDR2 YSYEKL. The CDR3 extends over 18 amino acids. The CDR3 protein is CASSQTIGRGGDTGELFF. In nucleotides, the CDR3 is TGCGCCAGCAGCCAAACAATAGGAAGAGGGGGAGACACCGGGGAGCTGTTTTTT.

V and J are TRBV4-1 and TRBJ2-7; no clear D gene. Germline V CDR1 and CDR2: MGHRA, YSYEKL. V lost 4 bases and J 4 bases, leaving 14 bases between the germline ends. CDR3 length equals 14 residues. The CDR3, as DNA: TGCGCCAGCAGCCCCCACCGGAAGGGATACGAGCAGTACTTC. Residues: CASSPHRKGYEQYF.

The chain links TRBV10-2 to TRBJ2-7; no definite D call. Looked up from germline, CDR1 is WSHSY and CDR2 is SAAADI. Between the trimmed V and J ends, which lost 2 bases and 2 bases, there was a span of 7 bases. CDR3 length: 13 amino acids. The CDR3 loop is CASSEPQAYEQYF. The CDR3 DNA sequence: TGCGCCAGCAGTGAGCCCCAGGCCTACGAGCAGTACTTC.

The V call is TRBV7-9, the J call TRBJ1-6, with D possibly being TRBD1 (5 bases). Germline CDR1 and CDR2: SEHNR and FQNEAQ (reference sequence). The CDR3 runs to 18 residues. Trimming took 4 bases from V and 2 from J, leaving 18 bases between them. CDR3 sequence: CASSSGNRGVAYNSPLHF. DNA for the CDR3: TGTGCCAGCAGCTCGGGCAATCGAGGGGTAGCCTATAATTCACCCCTCCACTTT.

Comment on this clone: A much more abundant neighbour one base away suggests this may be a read error. The chain couples TRBV27 to TRBJ2-3, with D unresolved. V gave up 5 bases and J gave up 2 bases, with 2 bases separating them. This CDR3 comprises 11 residues. Germline lookup yields CDR1 MNHEY and CDR2 SMNVEV (reference sequence). The CDR3 DNA sequence: TGTGCCAGCAGTACCACAGATACGCAGTATTTT. It translates to CASSTTDTQYF.

This clone was counted a few times. The chain is built from TRBV29-1 and TRBJ2-5; 8 bases agree with TRBD1. Germline V CDR1 and CDR2: SQVTM, ANQGSEA. This CDR3 comprises 16 residues. With 0 bases clipped from V and 0 bases from J, the junction kept 6 bases outside the gene matches. The CDR3 DNA reads TGCAGCGTTGAAGAAGTGGACAGGGCTTACCAAGAGACCCAGTACTTC. Its translation: CSVEEVDRAYQETQYF. The whole variable domain, filled in from reference TRBV29-1 and TRBJ2-5, reads SAVISQKPSRDICQRGTSLTIQCQVDSQVTMMFWYRQQPGQSLTLIATANQGSEATYESGFVIDKFPISRPNLTFSTLTVSNMSPEDSSIYLCSVEEVDRAYQETQYFGPGTRLLVL.

The rearrangement uses TRBV28 and TRBJ1-2; D perhaps matches TRBD1 (5 bases). V lost 5 bases and J 7 bases, leaving 14 bases between the germline ends. This CDR3 contains 13 residues. The germline gives CDR1 MDHEN, CDR2 SYDVKM. CDR3 region: CASSARGASGYTF. CDR3 nucleotides: TGTGCCAGCAGTGCCCGAGGGGCTAGTGGCTACACCTTC.

This clone came up many times. This chain uses TRBV11-2 with TRBJ2-7; D is ambiguous. This CDR3 is built from 15 residues. V was shortened by 1 base and J by 4 bases, with 14 bases between the two germline ends. Per the germline V gene, CDR1 is SGHAT and CDR2 is FQNNGV. Here the CDR3 reads CASSLAPGPAYEQYF. The CDR3, as DNA: TGTGCCAGCAGCTTAGCGCCCGGGCCAGCATACGAGCAGTACTTC.

This clone came up once. The chain has TRBV6-1 and TRBJ1-5, with TRBD1 as a possible D gene (6 bases). The CDR3 covers 16 residues. CDR1 is MNHNS, CDR2 SASEGT, per germline. Trimming cost V 2 bases and J 5 bases, with 16 bases left between them. CDR3 protein: CASSEPGGGADQPQHF. As DNA, the CDR3 is TGTGCCAGCAGTGAACCCGGGGGGGGCGCGGATCAGCCCCAGCATTTT.

The rearrangement joins TRBV27 to TRBJ2-7, with 9 bases identical to TRBD1. Unmatched junction bases numbered 3, after V lost 0 bases and J lost 3 bases. Germline loops: CDR1 MNHEY, CDR2 SMNVEV (reference sequence). CDR3 length: 15 residues. CDR3 protein: CASSLSRQGGYEQYF. DNA of the CDR3: TGTGCCAGCAGTTTATCGAGACAGGGGGGCTACGAGCAGTACTTC.

The chain has TRBV2 and TRBJ1-2; perhaps TRBD1 as D (5 bases). CDR1 is SNHLY and CDR2 is FYNNEI in the germline V gene. CDR3 size: 13 residues. Trimming shortened V by 8 bases and J by 8 bases, and 18 bases separated the two germline ends. CDR3 sequence: CASPPTALEGYTF. CDR3 DNA sequence: TGTGCCAGCCCGCCGACAGCCCTGGAGGGCTACACCTTC.

V is TRBV6-6 and J is TRBJ1-1; D is perhaps TRBD1 (5 bases). The CDR3 contains 14 residues. Trimming took 6 bases from V and 4 from J, leaving 15 bases between them. Germline CDR1 is MNHNY and CDR2 is SVGAGI (reference sequence). The CDR3 loop is CASRSRGGATEAFF. The CDR3 DNA is TGTGCCAGCAGATCGCGGGGAGGGGCCACTGAAGCTTTCTTT.

CDR3 coding DNA: TGTGCCAGCAGCTGGGGGTGGGGAGCCTACGAGCAGTACTTC. It codes for CASSWGWGAYEQYF. The chain couples TRBV11-2 to TRBJ2-7; possibly TRBD1 or TRBD2 for D (5 bases each). Germline V CDR1 and CDR2: SGHAT, FQNNGV. The V end was cut by 4 bases, the J end by 2 bases, with 12 bases between. The CDR3 loop spans 14 amino acids.

The chain uses TRBV4-1 and TRBJ2-1, with D possibly being TRBD1 or TRBD2 (5 bases each). The V gene lost 4 bases and the J gene lost 8 bases, with 15 bases spanning the gap. CDR1 is MGHRA and CDR2 is YSYEKL in the germline V gene. The CDR3 has 14 residues. The CDR3 loop reads CASSPGTLGYEQFF. CDR3 nucleotides: TGCGCCAGCAGCCCTGGGACCCTCGGCTATGAGCAGTTCTTC.

CDR3 in DNA: TGTGCCACCAGGCCTCGCGGGGGGCTTCTAGAGACCCAGTACTTC. As protein: CATRPRGGLLETQYF. The chain has TRBV15 and TRBJ2-5, with TRBD2 identical over 8 bases. J was trimmed by 4 bases and V by 6 bases; bases with no gene match: 10. Germline-derived CDR1 and CDR2 are LNHNV and YYDKDF (reference sequence). CDR3 size: 15 residues.

This sequence joins TRBV19 and TRBJ2-7; perhaps TRBD2 as D (7 bases). V was pared by 3 bases and J by 4 bases, with 13 bases between. Germline loops: CDR1 LNHDA, CDR2 SQIVND (reference sequence). The CDR3 is 14 amino acids. The CDR3: CASSMGGPVYEQYF. The DNA for the CDR3 is TGTGCCAGTAGTATGGGGGGGCCTGTGTACGAGCAGTACTTC.

This chain connects TRBV5-6 to TRBJ1-2; D is possibly TRBD1 (6 bases). The ends were cut back, 0 bases at V and 6 bases at J, with 15 bases in the middle. CDR1 is SGHDT, CDR2 YYEEEE, per germline. The CDR3 extends over 15 amino acids. In DNA, the CDR3 is TGTGCCAGCAGCTTGGGGACAGCGTTGTTGGATGGCTACACCTTC. It is translated as CASSLGTALLDGYTF. Full variable domain (remainder filled in from reference TRBV5-6 and TRBJ1-2): DAGVTQSPTHLIKTRGQQVTLRCSPKSGHDTVSWYQQALGQGPQFIFQYYEEEERQRGNFPDRFSGHQFPNYSSELNVNALLLGDSALYLCASSLGTALLDGYTFGSGTRLTVV.

This sequence joins TRBV6-1 and TRBJ1-4; no reliable D call. Germline V gene sequence: CDR1 MNHNS, CDR2 SASEGT. This CDR3 contains 13 residues. Trimming took off 4 bases at V and 4 bases at J, with 7 bases between the two ends. CDR3 in amino acids: CASSVGINEKLFF. CDR3 sequence (DNA): TGTGCCAGCAGTGTTGGAATTAATGAAAAACTGTTTTTT.

This clone appeared a single time. This specimen includes other DNA sequences encoding the same CDR3. The J gene is TRBJ2-1, the V gene TRBV7-9; no clear D. This CDR3 is 11 amino acids long. Trimming pared 8 bases from V and 9 bases from J, leaving 11 bases between. CDR1 SEHNR and CDR2 FQNEAQ come from the germline V gene (reference sequence). Written as DNA, the CDR3 is TGTGCCAGCTCTCCCTCGGGTGAGCAGTTCTTC. This encodes CASSPSGEQFF.

This chain links TRBV19 with TRBJ2-7; weak D call: TRBD2 (7 bases). This CDR3 contains 15 residues. Per the germline V gene, CDR1 is LNHDA and CDR2 is SQIVND (reference sequence). V dropped 3 bases and J dropped 5 bases, with 17 bases sitting between them. CDR3 sequence reads: CASSILPGGGNEQYF. The CDR3 DNA is TGTGCCAGTAGTATCCTTCCGGGCGGGGGCAACGAGCAGTACTTC.

The chain carries TRBV10-2 and TRBJ1-2; D is undetermined. CDR1 is WSHSY and CDR2 is SAAADI in the germline V gene. The CDR3 runs to 12 residues. V gave up 0 bases and J gave up 6 bases, with 5 bases separating them. CDR3 bases: TGCGCCAGCAGTGAGTCCGGGAATGGCTACACCTTC. Translation: CASSESGNGYTF.

There are a few counts of this clone. The chain links TRBV28 to TRBJ2-3; D is perhaps TRBD2 (5 bases). Trimming shortened V by 6 bases and J by 4 bases, and 14 bases separated the two germline ends. The CDR3 is made up of 14 amino acids. CDR1 is MDHEN and CDR2 is SYDVKM in the germline V gene. CDR3 nucleotide sequence: TGTGCCAGCAGCTACATAGGTAGCGCAGATACGCAGTATTTT. It encodes CASSYIGSADTQYF.

This clone was detected once. The rearrangement joins TRBV6-6 to TRBJ1-5; maybe TRBD1 (5 bases). This CDR3 region has 15 residues. Per germline, CDR1 MNHNY and CDR2 SVGAGI (reference sequence). V was pared by 5 bases and J by 6 bases, with 17 bases between. This CDR3 is CASSPSGGGSQPQHF. CDR3 DNA sequence: TGTGCCAGCAGTCCATCCGGGGGAGGGAGTCAGCCCCAGCATTTT.

V usage is TRBV2 and J usage is TRBJ1-1; tentatively, D is TRBD1 (5 bases). The CDR3 length is 12 residues. V lost 10 bases, J lost 0 bases, and 9 bases lay in between. CDR1 is SNHLY and CDR2 is FYNNEI in the germline V gene. In DNA, the CDR3 is TGTGCCAAGTTACAGGTGAACACTGAAGCTTTCTTT. Residues: CAKLQVNTEAFF.

The chain uses TRBV5-6 and TRBJ2-5; D remains ambiguous. The V end was cut by 3 bases, the J end by 2 bases, with 14 bases between. Germline CDR1 SGHDT, CDR2 YYEEEE. CDR3 length: 15 amino acids. The CDR3, as DNA: TGTGCCAGCAGCTGGGATTGGGCAGGACAAGAGACCCAGTACTTC. This encodes CASSWDWAGQETQYF.

This chain uses TRBV9 with TRBJ1-6, with D uncertain. The germline CDR1 and CDR2 sequences are SGDLS and YYNGEE. The V end lost 3 bases, the J end lost 6 bases, and 4 bases lay between the germline ends. CDR3 length: 12 amino acids. The DNA of the CDR3 is TGTGCCAGCAGCGGTCCTAATTCACCCCTCCACTTT. It is translated as CASSGPNSPLHF.

V is TRBV28 and J is TRBJ1-3; D gene ambiguous. Germline V CDR1 and CDR2: MDHEN, SYDVKM. The CDR3 consists of 14 residues. V was clipped by 6 bases and J by 0 bases, with 9 bases between them. CDR3 region: CASRGPNSGNTIYF. As DNA, the CDR3 is TGTGCCAGCAGAGGTCCAAACTCTGGAAACACCATATATTTT.

This clone has only one observation. This rearrangement joins TRBV27 to TRBJ1-1; tentative D call: TRBD1 (5 bases). V lost 6 bases and J 2 bases, leaving 13 bases between the germline ends. The CDR3 contains 14 residues. Germline V gives CDR1 MNHEY, CDR2 SMNVEV (reference sequence). The CDR3: CASSHGGANTEAFF. The CDR3 DNA reads TGTGCCAGCAGCCACGGGGGAGCCAACACTGAAGCTTTCTTT.

The V call is TRBV9, the J call TRBJ2-3; maybe TRBD1 (6 bases). The CDR3 loop spans 16 amino acids. Germline V gives CDR1 SGDLS, CDR2 YYNGEE. V lost 4 bases and J lost 1, with 16 bases in between. The CDR3: CASSITGLFRTDTQYF. As DNA, the CDR3 is TGTGCCAGCAGCATCACAGGGCTATTCCGCACAGATACGCAGTATTTT. Full variable domain (rest looked up from reference TRBV9 and TRBJ2-3): DSGVTQTPKHLITATGQRVTLRCSPRSGDLSVYWYQQSLDQGLQFLIQYYNGEERAKGNILERFSAQQFPDLHSELNLSSLELGDSALYFCASSITGLFRTDTQYFGPGTRLTVL.

CDR3 nucleotides: TGCGCCAGCAGCCCCGAGCAGGGGACCTCCTACGAGCAGTACTTC. Protein: CASSPEQGTSYEQYF. The chain couples TRBV5-1 to TRBJ2-7, with a possible D match to TRBD1 (6 bases). CDR3 length: 15 amino acids. The ends were cut back, 4 bases at V and 0 bases at J, with 14 bases in the middle. The V gene's germline CDR1 is SGHRS and CDR2 YFSETQ.

The chain combines TRBV6-4 with TRBJ2-2, with 9 positions matching TRBD1. Germline CDR1 MRHNA, CDR2 SNTAGT. This CDR3 is built from 15 residues. V trimming: 5 bases; J trimming: 7 bases; junction bases outside the gene matches: 8. CDR3: CASSREDRGNGELFF. DNA of the CDR3: TGTGCCAGCAGTCGTGAAGACAGGGGGAACGGGGAGCTGTTTTTT.